This TCR beta chain was identified in a study of T-cell memory formation after mild COVID-19 (dated by TCRdb to the early 2020s). Notes on the research overall: TCR sequence clusters from the two donors were largely donor specific. Two young, previously healthy adult volunteers made up the cohort, one male and one female. T-cell clones expanding and contracting after mild COVID-19 in two donors were tracked by longitudinal TCRalpha and TCRbeta repertoire sequencing. The research as a whole found: SARS-CoV-2 specificity of the second-wave clones peaking on day 37 was not confirmed. Contracting CD4+ clones appeared mostly in the CM and EM memory subsets, whereas CD8+ clones were enriched in EMRA. From day 15 to 85, contracting clones showed balanced CD4/CD8 phenotypes, whereas a second wave of clones that expanded from day 15 to 37 leaned towards CD4+. Some responding clones were detected in pre-infection memory, which suggested that pre-existing cross-reactive memory T cells had joined the SARS-CoV-2 response. Only two mild cases were covered by the study, and larger cohorts that include severe cases with pre-infection samples were considered necessary.

Ficoll-Paque density gradient centrifugation was used to isolate PBMCs. Sequenced using an Illumina NovaSeq 6000. Using 5'RACE with constant-segment primers, TCRalpha and TCRbeta cDNA libraries were constructed, with sample barcodes and unique molecular identifiers added in the process. RNA was extracted from every sample with Trizol reagent. The libraries were amplified in two PCR steps, and the second step added a second sample barcode and Illumina TruSeq adapters. Sequencing of libraries was performed on an Illumina NovaSeq with 2 x 150 bp paired-end reads. Under the source paper's analysis protocol: With migec v1.2.7, reads were demultiplexed and then collapsed into UMI-guided consensus sequences. With mixcr v2.1.11, UMI consensuses were aligned to TRA and TRB V and J templates and assembled into clonotypes. Clonotypes were classified as expanded or contracted when called significant by both edgeR and NoisET, with noise models trained on biological replicates. For edgeR calls, a false discovery rate-adjusted p below 0.01 and a log2 fold-change threshold of 1 were applied. PCA with hierarchical clustering of max-normalized trajectories of the 1000 most abundant clonotypes was used as exploratory dynamics analysis. Separately sequenced CD4+ and CD8+ repertoires were used to assign a CD4 or CD8 phenotype to each responding clone. TCRdb passed the public sequencing reads through fastp at Q25 and MiXCR, retaining productive beta sequences. Every entry covers one CDR3 protein and lists the most common genes and DNA from its rows. In this record, the V and J calls reflect TCRdb's handling and not the investigators' own analysis. The sample table contains some 250,000 distinct CDR3 sequences; only one count was recorded for approximately 9% of them. Under 25% of the sample rests with the top ten.

The CDR3 spans 15 residues, from the cysteine through the phenylalanine. Of the read, only the CDR3 DNA is kept; its 45 bases are in frame from base 1. The germline V gene yields MGHRA for CDR1 and YSYEKL for CDR2. V sheds 4 bases and J sheds 5 bases, leaving 18 bases between their ends. With respect to this clonotype: Its specific antigen is unknown. The input lacks base qualities; no much larger clone sits a single base away.

The sequence derives from a man younger than 30 who had mild COVID-19 (a few samples of this study predate the infection). The sample titles of this study are shuffled in the database, so cell type and time point are left out; the donor was told from shared clones. Sequenced input: PBMCs or a T cell subset sorted from them (not recorded which). The receptor chain draws on TRBV4-1 and TRBJ2-7, with the D call perhaps TRBD1 or TRBD2, each one matching 5 bases. The CDR3 here reads CASSRTGTGPDEQYF. The sequenced DNA is TGCGCCAGCAGCCGAACTGGGACGGGTCCCGACGAGCAGTACTTC.